A selection of T cell receptor beta chains follows, all from one sample in a study of shared T cell receptors in the human thymus. The assay was immunoSEQ multiplex PCR, and TCRdb's table has in-frame clones only and misses some. There are 700,000 or so clones in the sample; 80% to 90% occur only once, and roughly 0.01% lies in the top ten. These same records also appear under a second study, on human thymus T cells.

The sequenced sample was thymocytes. These receptors originate from a girl under three years old with a congenital heart defect. The conserved cysteine and the conserved F or W are not part of the CDR3 here. Fields, in order: V gene, clone size, J gene, CDR3 protein. Size is stated for part of the rows, as once, few or many counts, or as a class when the clone is expanded.

>TRBV29-1|-|TRBJ1-1
SGMGGPPRLNTEAF
>TRBV28|few|TRBJ1-5
ASSFWSSSVPVTDQPQH
>TRBV7-2|once|TRBJ1-1
ASSSPGNTEAF
>TRBV11-2|-|TRBJ2-3
ASSLGGDLGTDTQY
>TRBV11-2|-|TRBJ2-1
ASSLVLGTGPF
>TRBV29-1|-|TRBJ2-7
SGGQVYEQY
>TRBV10-3|-|TRBJ2-5
AISESGGRKTQY
>TRBV28|-|TRBJ1-1
ASSRDRGFAEAF
>TRBV4-2|-|TRBJ1-5
ASSQDAGHRIYSNQPQH
>TRBV9|-|TRBJ1-2
ASTHPLEMNYGYT
>TRBV5-6|-|TRBJ2-3
ASSFPDGLAGGKDTQY
>TRBV19|-|TRBJ1-2
ASSYPGREDGYT
>TRBV10-3|-|TRBJ1-5
AISDVSNQPQH
>TRBV19|once|TRBJ1-4
ASRFDGQGAEKLF
>TRBV6-1|-|TRBJ1-1
ASSPRWGGVTEAF
>TRBV10-2|-|TRBJ2-7
ASGPRDRLSSYEQY
>TRBV11-2|-|TRBJ2-4
ASSWQGVAKNIQY
>TRBV19|-|TRBJ1-1
ASSTTGGLNTEAF
>TRBV5-5|-|TRBJ2-2
ASSPLGVPNTGELF
>TRBV4-3|-|TRBJ1-4
ASSQANLEGAEGEKLF
>TRBV12-5|-|TRBJ1-2
DSGRRPNYGYT
>TRBV5-4|-|TRBJ2-7
ASSQGQGAGGEQY
>TRBV5-6|-|TRBJ2-1
ASSFETDSVSGNEQF
>TRBV5-1|-|TRBJ2-1
ASSLGPTGSYNEQF
>TRBV5-1|-|TRBJ1-2
ASSNGQGKDGYT
>TRBV7-2|-|TRBJ1-1
ASSPPFGGKNTEAF
>TRBV27|-|TRBJ2-7
ASRPARSSYEQY
>TRBV5-4|-|TRBJ1-2
ASSDPGTALRGYT
>TRBV9|few|TRBJ1-1
ASSDNPGTGFAREAF
>TRBV13|-|TRBJ1-2
ASSSRTGTHYGYT
>TRBV5-5|-|TRBJ1-5
ASSFRVRETQH
>TRBV6-5|-|TRBJ1-1
ASSLRDRANTEAF